The 2 T cell receptor beta chains listed next were all sequenced from one sample in a study of blood T cells in healthy people across ages. A second about 7 to 11 cycle PCR used barcoded and J-beta primers. Using its own MiXCR run on the 5' RACE reads, TCRdb lists one record per CDR3 protein. The data contain about 1 million distinct CDR3 sequences, 40% to 55% of them singletons. Sequencing was done on a sample of blood. Receptor source: a woman aged 55-69 years in good health.

This chain links TRBV6-6 with TRBJ1-6, with 7 bases that match TRBD1. Germline CDR1 is MNHNY and CDR2 is SVGAGI (reference sequence). The CDR3 consists of 16 residues. V shed 2 bases, J shed 7 bases, and the junction held 8 bases outside the gene matches. CDR3 loop: CASSYPPGTVNSPLHF. The CDR3 DNA is TGTGCCAGCAGTTACCCCCCAGGGACAGTGAATTCACCCCTCCACTTT.

The V gene is TRBV29-1, the J gene TRBJ2-5; 9 nucleotides agree with TRBD1. V lost 7 bases and J lost 11; bases outside the gene matches: 14. The CDR3 sequence is 13 residues long. Germline V gives CDR1 SQVTM, CDR2 ANQGSEA. DNA of the CDR3: TGCAGCGATGTACAGGGGGCGCGCAATGAGCAGTACTTC. This encodes CSDVQGARNEQYF.